The present TCR beta chain was sequenced within a study of vaccination and CD4 T cells after COVID-19. This CDR3 region has 12 residues. CDR1 and CDR2 (germline): SQVTM, ANQGSEA. Trimming cost V 4 bases and J 1 base, with 7 bases left between them. Whole-study results and caveats: Median SARS-CoV-2-reactive clonotypes rose from about 22 to 38, not significantly.

For this clonotype: The antigen is not known.

Sequenced with the Oncomine TCR Beta short-read assay was DNA taken from cultured CD4+ T cells. In this case, cultured CD4+ T cells provided the extracted genomic DNA. Via MiXCR, TCRdb re-called the PCR reads, giving one row per CDR3 protein. The data contain about 24,000 distinct CDR3 sequences, roughly 64% of them seen just once; the ten biggest clones take up 7% to 9.5%. Treatment given: approximately 10-day PBMC culture with coronavirus spike peptide pools or control peptides (ViraFEST assay). ViraFEST expanded antigen-specific T cells with peptide pools, then sequenced TCRs. Sequences were obtained from CD4+ T cells from blood, cultured in vitro. This TCR derives from a human donor who had recovered from COVID-19. The rearrangement uses TRBV29-1 and TRBJ1-1; D ambiguous. CDR3 sequence (DNA): TGCAGCGTTGGGGTGGAGAACACTGAAGCTTTCTTT. This encodes CSVGVENTEAFF.